This T cell receptor (beta chain) was profiled in a study of tumor and adjacent non-tumor tissue in lung cancer. Overall study: Aged about 31 to 80 years, patients included approximately 11 men and about five women with stage I to III disease.

No cell sorting was done before RNA was extracted from the tissue. Findings and caveats of the study: Top 100 clones took a larger repertoire share in normal lung.

In regard to this clonotype: No antigen is known for it. Relative to the germline gene, one junction end is altered; a read error may explain this.

Germline CDR1 is DFQATT and CDR2 is SNEGSKA (reference sequence). The CDR3 consists of 14 residues. The library came from three nested PCR rounds adapted from ARM-PCR protocols. Each CDR3 protein is one row after TCRdb ran MiXCR on the multiplex PCR reads. In the table there are 220,000 or so distinct CDR3 sequences, over 55% of which are singletons. J is TRBJ1-1 and V is TRBV20-1; D uncertain. The sequenced sample was lung tumor tissue. The clonotype comes from a man aged 55 to 70 with non-small cell lung cancer. The CDR3 region is CSATRARVWTEVFF. The CDR3 DNA reads TGCAGTGCTACAAGAGCTAGGGTTTGGACTGAAGTTTTCTTT.